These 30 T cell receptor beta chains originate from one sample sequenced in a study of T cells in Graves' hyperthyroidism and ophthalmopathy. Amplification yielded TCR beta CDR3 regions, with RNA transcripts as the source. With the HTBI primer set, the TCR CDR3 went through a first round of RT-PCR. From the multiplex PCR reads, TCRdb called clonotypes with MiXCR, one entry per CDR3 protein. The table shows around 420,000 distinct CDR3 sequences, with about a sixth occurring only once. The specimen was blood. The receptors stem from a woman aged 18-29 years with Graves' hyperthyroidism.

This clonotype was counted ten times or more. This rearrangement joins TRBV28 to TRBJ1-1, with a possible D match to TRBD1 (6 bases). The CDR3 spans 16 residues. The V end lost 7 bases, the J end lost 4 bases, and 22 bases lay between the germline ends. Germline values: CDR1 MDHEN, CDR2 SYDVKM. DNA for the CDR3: TGTGCCAGCACCTCACTATACAGGGCCGAAGTCACTGAAGCTTTCTTT. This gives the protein CASTSLYRAEVTEAFF. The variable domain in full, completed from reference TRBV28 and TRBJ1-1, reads DVKVTQSSRYLVKRTGEKVFLECVQDMDHENMFWYRQDPGLGLRLIYFSYDVKMKEKGDIPEGYSVSREKKERFSLILESASTNQTSMYLCASTSLYRAEVTEAFFGQGTRLTVV.

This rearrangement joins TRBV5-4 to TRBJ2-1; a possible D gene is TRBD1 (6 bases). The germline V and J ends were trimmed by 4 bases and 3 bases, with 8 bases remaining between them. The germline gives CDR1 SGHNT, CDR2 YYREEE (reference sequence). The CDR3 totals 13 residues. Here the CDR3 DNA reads TGTGCCAGCAGCCGACAGGACTACAATGAGCAGTTCTTC. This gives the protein CASSRQDYNEQFF.

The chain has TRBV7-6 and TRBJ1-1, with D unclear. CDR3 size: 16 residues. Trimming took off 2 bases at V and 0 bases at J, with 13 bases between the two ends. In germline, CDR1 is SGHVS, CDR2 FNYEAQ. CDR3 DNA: TGTGCCAGCAGCTTAAATGTAAGACTGATGAACACTGAAGCTTTCTTT. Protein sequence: CASSLNVRLMNTEAFF.

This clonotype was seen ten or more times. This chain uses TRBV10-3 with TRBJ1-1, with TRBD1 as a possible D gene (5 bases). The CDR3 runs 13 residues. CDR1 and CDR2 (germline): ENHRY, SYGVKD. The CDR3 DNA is TGTGAACCCGACGGACACCAGAACACTGAAGCTTTCTTT. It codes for CEPDGHQNTEAFF.

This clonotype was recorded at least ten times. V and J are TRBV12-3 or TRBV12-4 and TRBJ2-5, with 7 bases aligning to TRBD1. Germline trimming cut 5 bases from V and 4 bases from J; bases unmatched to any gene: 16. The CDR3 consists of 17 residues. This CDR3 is CASSPRRGGREGETQYF. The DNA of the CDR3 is TGTGCCAGCAGTCCACGTAGAGGGGGCAGAGAAGGAGAGACCCAGTACTTC.

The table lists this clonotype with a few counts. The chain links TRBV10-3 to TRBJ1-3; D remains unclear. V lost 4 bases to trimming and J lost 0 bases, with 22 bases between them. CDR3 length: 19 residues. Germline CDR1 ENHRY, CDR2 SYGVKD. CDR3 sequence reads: CAISVPPQHPNYSGNTIYF. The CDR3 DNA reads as TGTGCCATCAGTGTCCCCCCACAGCACCCAAATTACTCTGGAAACACCATATATTTT.

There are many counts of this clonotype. Here the CDR3 reads CASSLQGRAFF. The CDR3 DNA is TGTGCCAGCAGCTTGCAGGGGAGAGCTTTCTTT. V is TRBV5-5 and J is TRBJ1-1, with a tentative D call TRBD1 (6 bases). V was shortened by 1 base and J by 10 bases, with 8 bases between the two germline ends. The CDR3 is made up of 11 amino acids. Germline V gene data show CDR1 as SGHKS and CDR2 as YYEKEE (reference sequence).

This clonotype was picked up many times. In DNA form, the CDR3 reads TGTGCCAGCAGTGCCCGGACTAGTACCTACGAGCAGTACTTC. Translating gives CASSARTSTYEQYF. The rearrangement joins TRBV2 to TRBJ2-7, with TRBD2 matching over 7 bases. The CDR3 totals 14 residues. Trimming took 4 bases from V and 2 from J; bases not matched to a gene: 5. Looked up from germline, CDR1 is SNHLY and CDR2 is FYNNEI.

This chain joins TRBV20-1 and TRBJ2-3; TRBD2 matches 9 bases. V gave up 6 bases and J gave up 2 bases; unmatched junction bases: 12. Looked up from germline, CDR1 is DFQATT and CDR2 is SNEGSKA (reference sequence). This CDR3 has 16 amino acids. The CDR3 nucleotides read TGCAGTGCCCGACCCCCGGCTAGCGGGACCACAGATACGCAGTATTTT. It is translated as CSARPPASGTTDTQYF.

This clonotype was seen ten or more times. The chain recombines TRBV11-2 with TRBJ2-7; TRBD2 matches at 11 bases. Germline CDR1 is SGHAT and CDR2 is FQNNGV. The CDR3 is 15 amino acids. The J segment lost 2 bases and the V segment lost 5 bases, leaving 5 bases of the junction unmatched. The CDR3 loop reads CASSGGLAGTYEQYF. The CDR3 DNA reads TGTGCCAGCAGCGGCGGACTAGCGGGCACCTACGAGCAGTACTTC.

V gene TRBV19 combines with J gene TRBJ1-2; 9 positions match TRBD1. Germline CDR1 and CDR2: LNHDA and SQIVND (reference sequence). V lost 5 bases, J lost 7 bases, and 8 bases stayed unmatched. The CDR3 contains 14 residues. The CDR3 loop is CASSSETGGIGYTF. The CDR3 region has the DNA TGTGCCAGTAGTTCGGAGACAGGGGGGATTGGCTACACCTTC.

Here the CDR3 DNA reads TGCGCCAGCAGCCGACGACAGCCGAACACTGAAGCTTTCTTT. Amino acid sequence: CASSRRQPNTEAFF. The chain links TRBV4-1 to TRBJ1-1, with a possible D match to TRBD1 (5 bases). The V end lost 4 bases, the J end lost 1 base, and 10 bases lay between the germline ends. CDR3 length: 14 residues. CDR1 MGHRA and CDR2 YSYEKL come from the germline V gene.

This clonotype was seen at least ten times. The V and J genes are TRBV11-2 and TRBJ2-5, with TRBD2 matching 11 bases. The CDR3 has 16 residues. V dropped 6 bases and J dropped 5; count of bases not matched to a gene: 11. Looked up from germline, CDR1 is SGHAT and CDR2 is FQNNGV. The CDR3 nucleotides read TGTGCCAGCAGTTGGGCGGGAGCTAGCGGGGGGGAGACCCAGTACTTC. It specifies CASSWAGASGGETQYF. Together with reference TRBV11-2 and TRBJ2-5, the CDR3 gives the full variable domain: EAGVAQSPRYKIIEKRQSVAFWCNPISGHATLYWYQQILGQGPKLLIQFQNNGVVDDSQLPKDRFSAERLKGVDSTLKIQPAKLEDSAVYLCASSWAGASGGETQYFGPGTRLLVL.

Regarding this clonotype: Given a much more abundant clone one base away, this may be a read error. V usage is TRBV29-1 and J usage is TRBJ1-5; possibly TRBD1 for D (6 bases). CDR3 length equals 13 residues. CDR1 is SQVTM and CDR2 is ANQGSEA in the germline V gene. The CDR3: CRVGAGIGQPQHF. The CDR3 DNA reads TGCAGGGTGGGGGCGGGGATCGGGCAGCCCCAGCATTTT.

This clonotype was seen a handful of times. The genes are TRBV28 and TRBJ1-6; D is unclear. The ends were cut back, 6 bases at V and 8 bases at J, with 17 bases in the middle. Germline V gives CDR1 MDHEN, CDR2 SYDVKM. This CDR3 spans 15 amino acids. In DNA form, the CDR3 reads TGTGCCAGCAGCATAGTAAAAAGAGGAGATTCACCCCTCCACTTT. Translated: CASSIVKRGDSPLHF.

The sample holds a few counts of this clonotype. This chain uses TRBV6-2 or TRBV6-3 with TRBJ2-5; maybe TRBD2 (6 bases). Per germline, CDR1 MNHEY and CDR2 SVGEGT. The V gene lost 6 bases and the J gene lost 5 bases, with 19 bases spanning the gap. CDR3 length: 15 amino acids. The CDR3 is CASSLRVGLGETQYF. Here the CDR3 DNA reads TGTGCCAGCAGCCTCAGGGTGGGACTTGGGGAGACCCAGTACTTC.

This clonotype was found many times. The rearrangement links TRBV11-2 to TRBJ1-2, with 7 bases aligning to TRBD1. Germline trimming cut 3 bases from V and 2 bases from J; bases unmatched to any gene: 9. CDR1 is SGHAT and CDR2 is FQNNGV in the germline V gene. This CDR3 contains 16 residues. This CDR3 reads CASSLTGTAVNYGYTF. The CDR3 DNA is TGTGCCAGCAGCTTGACCGGGACAGCCGTAAACTATGGCTACACCTTC.

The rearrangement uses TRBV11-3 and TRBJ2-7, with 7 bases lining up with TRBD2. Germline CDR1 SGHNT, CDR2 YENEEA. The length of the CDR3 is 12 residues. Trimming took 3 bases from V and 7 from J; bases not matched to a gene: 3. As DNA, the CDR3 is TGTGCCAGCAGCTTCGGAGCGGGAGAGCAGTACTTC. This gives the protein CASSFGAGEQYF. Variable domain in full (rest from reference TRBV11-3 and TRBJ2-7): EAGVVQSPRYKIIEKKQPVAFWCNPISGHNTLYWYLQNLGQGPELLIRYENEEAVDDSQLPKDRFSAERLKGVDSTLKIQPAELGDSAVYLCASSFGAGEQYFGPGTRLTVT.

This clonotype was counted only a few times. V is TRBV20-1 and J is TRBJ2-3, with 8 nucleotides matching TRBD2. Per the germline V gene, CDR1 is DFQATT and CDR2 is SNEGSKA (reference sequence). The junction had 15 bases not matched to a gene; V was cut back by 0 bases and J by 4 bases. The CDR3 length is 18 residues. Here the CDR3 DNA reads TGCAGTGCTAGAGATCTTTCTCTACCGGCGGGGGGCGCAGATACGCAGTATTTT. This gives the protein CSARDLSLPAGGADTQYF.

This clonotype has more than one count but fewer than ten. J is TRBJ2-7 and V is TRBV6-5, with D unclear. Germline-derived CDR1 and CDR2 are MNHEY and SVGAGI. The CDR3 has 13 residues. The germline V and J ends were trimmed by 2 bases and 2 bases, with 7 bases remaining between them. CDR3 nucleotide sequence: TGTGCCAGCAGTTACGGTCGGGCCTACGAGCAGTACTTC. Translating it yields CASSYGRAYEQYF.

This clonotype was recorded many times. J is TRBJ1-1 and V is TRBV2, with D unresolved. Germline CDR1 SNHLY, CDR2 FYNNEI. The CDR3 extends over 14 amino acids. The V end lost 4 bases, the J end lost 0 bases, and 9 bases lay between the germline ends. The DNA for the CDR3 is TGTGCCAGCAGTGGCCAGGAGATGAACACTGAAGCTTTCTTT. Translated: CASSGQEMNTEAFF.

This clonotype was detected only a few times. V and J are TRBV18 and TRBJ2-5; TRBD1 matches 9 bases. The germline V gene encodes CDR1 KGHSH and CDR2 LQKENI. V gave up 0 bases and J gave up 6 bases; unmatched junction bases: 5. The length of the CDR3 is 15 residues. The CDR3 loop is CASSPPGQGYKTQYF. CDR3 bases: TGTGCCAGCTCACCACCTGGACAGGGGTACAAGACCCAGTACTTC. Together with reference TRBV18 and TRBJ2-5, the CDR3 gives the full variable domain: NAGVMQNPRHLVRRRGQEARLRCSPMKGHSHVYWYRQLPEEGLKFMVYLQKENIIDESGMPKERFSAEFPKEGPSILRIQQVVRGDSAAYFCASSPPGQGYKTQYFGPGTRLLVL.

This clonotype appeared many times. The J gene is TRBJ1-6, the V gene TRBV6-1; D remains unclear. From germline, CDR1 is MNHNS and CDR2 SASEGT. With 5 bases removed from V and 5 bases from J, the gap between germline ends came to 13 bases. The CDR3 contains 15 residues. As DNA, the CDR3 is TGTGCCAGCAGTTCCACCACACGGAATAATTCACCCCTCCACTTT. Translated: CASSSTTRNNSPLHF.

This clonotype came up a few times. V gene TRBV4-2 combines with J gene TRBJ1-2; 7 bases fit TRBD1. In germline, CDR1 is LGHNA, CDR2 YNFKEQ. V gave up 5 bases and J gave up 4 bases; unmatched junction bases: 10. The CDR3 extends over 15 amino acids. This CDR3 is CASSARPTGIYGYTF. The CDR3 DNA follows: TGTGCCAGCAGCGCCCGCCCGACAGGGATCTATGGCTACACCTTC.

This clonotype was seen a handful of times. For the CDR3, the DNA is TGTGCCAGCAGCTTCCGCTTAGATTGGAGGAACTCCTACGAGCAGTACTTC. It encodes CASSFRLDWRNSYEQYF. This chain uses TRBV5-4 with TRBJ2-7, with a tentative D call TRBD2 (5 bases). The V gene lost 2 bases and the J gene lost 0 bases, with 18 bases spanning the gap. The germline gives CDR1 SGHNT, CDR2 YYREEE (reference sequence). This CDR3 has 17 residues.

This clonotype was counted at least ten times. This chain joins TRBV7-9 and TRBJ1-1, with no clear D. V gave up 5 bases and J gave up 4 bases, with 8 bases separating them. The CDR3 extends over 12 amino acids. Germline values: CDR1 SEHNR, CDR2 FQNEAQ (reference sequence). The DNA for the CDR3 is TGTGCCAGCAGCCCAGTGAGCACTGAAGCTTTCTTT. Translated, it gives CASSPVSTEAFF.

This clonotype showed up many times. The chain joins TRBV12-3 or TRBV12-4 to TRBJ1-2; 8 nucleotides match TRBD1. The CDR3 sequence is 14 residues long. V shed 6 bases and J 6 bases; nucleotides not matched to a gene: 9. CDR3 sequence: CASSSWTGLDGYTF. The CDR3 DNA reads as TGTGCCAGCAGCTCTTGGACAGGGTTGGATGGCTACACCTTC.

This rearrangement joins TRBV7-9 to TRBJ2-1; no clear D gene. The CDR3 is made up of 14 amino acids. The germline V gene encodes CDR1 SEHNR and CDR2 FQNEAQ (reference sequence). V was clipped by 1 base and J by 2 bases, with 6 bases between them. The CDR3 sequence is CASSLDSTYNEQFF. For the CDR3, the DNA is TGTGCCAGCAGCTTAGACAGTACCTACAATGAGCAGTTCTTC.

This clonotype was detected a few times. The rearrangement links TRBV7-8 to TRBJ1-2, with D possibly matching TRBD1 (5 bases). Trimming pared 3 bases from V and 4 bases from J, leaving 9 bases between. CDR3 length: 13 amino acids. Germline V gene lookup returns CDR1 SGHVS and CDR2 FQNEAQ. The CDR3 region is CASSFRDVYGYTF. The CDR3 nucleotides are TGTGCCAGCAGCTTCAGGGACGTCTATGGCTACACCTTC.

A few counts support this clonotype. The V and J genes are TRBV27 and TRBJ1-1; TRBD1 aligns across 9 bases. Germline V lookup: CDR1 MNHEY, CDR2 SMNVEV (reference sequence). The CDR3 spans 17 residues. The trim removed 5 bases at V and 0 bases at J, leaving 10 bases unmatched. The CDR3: CASSPSGTGIMNTEAFF. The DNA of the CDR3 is TGTGCCAGCAGTCCATCCGGGACAGGGATCATGAACACTGAAGCTTTCTTT.